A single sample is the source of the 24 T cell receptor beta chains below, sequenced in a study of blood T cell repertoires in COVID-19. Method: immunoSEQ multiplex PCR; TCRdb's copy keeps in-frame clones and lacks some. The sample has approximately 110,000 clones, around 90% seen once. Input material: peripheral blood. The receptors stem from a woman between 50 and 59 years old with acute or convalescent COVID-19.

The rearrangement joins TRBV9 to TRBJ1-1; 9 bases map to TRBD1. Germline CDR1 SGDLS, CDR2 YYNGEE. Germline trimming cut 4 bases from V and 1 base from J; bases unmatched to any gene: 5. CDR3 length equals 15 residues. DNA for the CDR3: TGTGCCAGCAGCACGACAGGGGGGACGAACACTGAAGCTTTCTTT. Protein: CASSTTGGTNTEAFF. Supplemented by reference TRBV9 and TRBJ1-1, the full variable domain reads DSGVTQTPKHLITATGQRVTLRCSPRSGDLSVYWYQQSLDQGLQFLIQYYNGEERAKGNILERFSAQQFPDLHSELNLSSLELGDSALYFCASSTTGGTNTEAFFGQGTRLTVV.

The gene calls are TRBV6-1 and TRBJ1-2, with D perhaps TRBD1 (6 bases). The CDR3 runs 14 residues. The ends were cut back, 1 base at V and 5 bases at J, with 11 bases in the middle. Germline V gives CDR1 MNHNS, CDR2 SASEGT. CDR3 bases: TGTGCCAGCAGTGAAGGCAGGGGTTTGTATGGCTACACCTTC. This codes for CASSEGRGLYGYTF.

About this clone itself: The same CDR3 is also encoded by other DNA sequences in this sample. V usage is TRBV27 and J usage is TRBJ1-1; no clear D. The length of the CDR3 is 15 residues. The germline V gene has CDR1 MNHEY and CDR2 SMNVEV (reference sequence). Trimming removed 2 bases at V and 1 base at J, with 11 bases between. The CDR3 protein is CASSLSGRGNTEAFF. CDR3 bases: TGTGCCAGCAGTTTAAGCGGACGGGGGAACACTGAAGCTTTCTTT.

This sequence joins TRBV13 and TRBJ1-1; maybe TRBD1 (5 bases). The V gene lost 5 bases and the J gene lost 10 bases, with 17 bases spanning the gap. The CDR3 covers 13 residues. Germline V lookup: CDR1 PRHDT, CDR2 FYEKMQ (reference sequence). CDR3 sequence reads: CASSIQTDLAAFF. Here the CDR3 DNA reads TGTGCCAGCAGCATTCAGACAGACCTCGCAGCTTTCTTT. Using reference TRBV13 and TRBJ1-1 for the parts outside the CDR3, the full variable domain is AAGVIQSPRHLIKEKRETATLKCYPIPRHDTVYWYQQGPGQDPQFLISFYEKMQSDKGSIPDRFSAQQFSDYHSELNMSSLELGDSALYFCASSIQTDLAAFFGQGTRLTVV.

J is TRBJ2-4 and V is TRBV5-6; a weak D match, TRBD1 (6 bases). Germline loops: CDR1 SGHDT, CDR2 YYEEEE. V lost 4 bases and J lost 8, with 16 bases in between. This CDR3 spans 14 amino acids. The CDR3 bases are TGTGCCAGCAGCGTAACAGGGATGGGGGACATTCAGTACTTC. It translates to CASSVTGMGDIQYF.

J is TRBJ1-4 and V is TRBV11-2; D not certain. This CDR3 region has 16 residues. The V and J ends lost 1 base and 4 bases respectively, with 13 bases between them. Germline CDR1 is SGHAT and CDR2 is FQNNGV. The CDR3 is CASSLAVSGYNEKLFF. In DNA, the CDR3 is TGTGCCAGCAGCTTAGCGGTTAGCGGCTATAATGAAAAACTGTTTTTT.

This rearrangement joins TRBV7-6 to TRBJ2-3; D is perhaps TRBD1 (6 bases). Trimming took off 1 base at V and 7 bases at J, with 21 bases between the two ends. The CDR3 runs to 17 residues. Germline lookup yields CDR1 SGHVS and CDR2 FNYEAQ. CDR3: CASSLGAGDSPFHTQYF. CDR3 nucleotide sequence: TGTGCCAGCAGCTTAGGGGCAGGGGATTCCCCTTTTCATACGCAGTATTTT.

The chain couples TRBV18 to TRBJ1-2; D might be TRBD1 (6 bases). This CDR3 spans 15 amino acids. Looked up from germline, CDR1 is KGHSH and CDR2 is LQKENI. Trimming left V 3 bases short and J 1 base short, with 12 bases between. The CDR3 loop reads CASSPPGTINYGYTF. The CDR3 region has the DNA TGTGCCAGCTCACCGCCCGGGACAATTAACTATGGCTACACCTTC.

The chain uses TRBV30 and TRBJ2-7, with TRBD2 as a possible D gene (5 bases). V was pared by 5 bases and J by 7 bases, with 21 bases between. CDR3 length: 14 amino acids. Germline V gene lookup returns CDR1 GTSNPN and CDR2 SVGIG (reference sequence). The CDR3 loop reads CAWSQGLVGVEQYF. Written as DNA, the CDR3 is TGTGCCTGGTCTCAAGGACTGGTGGGCGTGGAGCAGTACTTC.

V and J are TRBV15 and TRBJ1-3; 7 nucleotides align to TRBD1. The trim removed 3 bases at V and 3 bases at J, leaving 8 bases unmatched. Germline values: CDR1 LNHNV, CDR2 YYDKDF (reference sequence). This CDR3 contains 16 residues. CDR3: CATSSRNRGSGNTIYF. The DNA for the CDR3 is TGTGCCACCAGCAGTAGGAACAGGGGAAGTGGAAACACCATATATTTT.

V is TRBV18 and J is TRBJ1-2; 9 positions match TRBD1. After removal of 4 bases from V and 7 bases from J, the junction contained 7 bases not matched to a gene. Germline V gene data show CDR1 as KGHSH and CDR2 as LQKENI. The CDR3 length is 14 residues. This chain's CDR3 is CASSLGQGVGGYTF. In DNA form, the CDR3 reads TGTGCCAGCTCACTGGGACAGGGCGTCGGTGGCTACACCTTC.

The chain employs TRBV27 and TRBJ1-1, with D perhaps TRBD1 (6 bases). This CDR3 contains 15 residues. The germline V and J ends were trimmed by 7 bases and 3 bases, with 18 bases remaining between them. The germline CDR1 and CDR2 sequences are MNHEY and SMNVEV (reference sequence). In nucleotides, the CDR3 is TGTGCCAGCAATACTTTAGGGGGTAGGGACACTGAAGCTTTCTTT. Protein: CASNTLGGRDTEAFF.

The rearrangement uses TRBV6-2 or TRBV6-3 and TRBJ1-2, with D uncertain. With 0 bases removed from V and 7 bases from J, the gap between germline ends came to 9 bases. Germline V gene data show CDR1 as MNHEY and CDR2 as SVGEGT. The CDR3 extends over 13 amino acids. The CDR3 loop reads CASSYSESAGYTF. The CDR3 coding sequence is TGTGCCAGCAGTTACTCGGAGTCGGCTGGCTACACCTTC.

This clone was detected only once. As DNA, the CDR3 is TGTGCCAGCAGCTTTCCGGGACAAGGCGTGGATACGCAGTATTTT. Its translation is CASSFPGQGVDTQYF. V gene TRBV7-6 combines with J gene TRBJ2-3; possibly TRBD1 for D (6 bases). V was pared by 3 bases and J by 6 bases, with 16 bases between. The germline V gene encodes CDR1 SGHVS and CDR2 FNYEAQ. CDR3 length equals 15 residues.

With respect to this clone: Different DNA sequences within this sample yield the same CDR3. Here the CDR3 reads CASSLGTSTDTQYF. The CDR3 bases are TGTGCCAGCAGCTTGGGGACTAGCACAGATACGCAGTATTTT. This sequence joins TRBV7-3 and TRBJ2-3; D may be TRBD2 (6 bases). Germline V gene sequence: CDR1 SGHTA, CDR2 FQGTGA. Trimming stripped 3 bases from V and 0 bases from J, with 7 bases between. The CDR3 is made up of 14 amino acids.

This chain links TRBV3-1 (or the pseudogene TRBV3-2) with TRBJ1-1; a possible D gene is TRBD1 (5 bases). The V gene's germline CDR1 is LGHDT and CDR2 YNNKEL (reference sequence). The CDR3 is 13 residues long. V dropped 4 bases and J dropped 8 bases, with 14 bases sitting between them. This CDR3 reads CASSPRQYPEAFF. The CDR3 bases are TGTGCCAGCAGCCCTCGACAGTACCCAGAAGCTTTCTTT.

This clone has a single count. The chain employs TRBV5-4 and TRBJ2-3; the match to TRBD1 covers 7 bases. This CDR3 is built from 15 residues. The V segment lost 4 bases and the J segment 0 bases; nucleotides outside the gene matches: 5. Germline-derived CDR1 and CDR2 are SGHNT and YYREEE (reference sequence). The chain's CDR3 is CASSRTGSSTDTQYF. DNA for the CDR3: TGTGCCAGCAGCCGGACAGGCTCTAGCACAGATACGCAGTATTTT. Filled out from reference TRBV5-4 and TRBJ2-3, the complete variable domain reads ETGVTQSPTHLIKTRGQQVTLRCSSQSGHNTVSWYQQALGQGPQFIFQYYREEENGRGNFPPRFSGLQFPNYSSELNVNALELDDSALYLCASSRTGSSTDTQYFGPGTRLTVL.

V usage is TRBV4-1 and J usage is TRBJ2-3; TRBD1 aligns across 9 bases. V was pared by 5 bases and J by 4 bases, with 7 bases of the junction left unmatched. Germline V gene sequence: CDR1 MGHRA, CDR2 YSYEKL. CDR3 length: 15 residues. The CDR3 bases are TGCGCCAGCAGCTCGGGACAGGGTGTATCAGATACGCAGTATTTT. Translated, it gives CASSSGQGVSDTQYF.

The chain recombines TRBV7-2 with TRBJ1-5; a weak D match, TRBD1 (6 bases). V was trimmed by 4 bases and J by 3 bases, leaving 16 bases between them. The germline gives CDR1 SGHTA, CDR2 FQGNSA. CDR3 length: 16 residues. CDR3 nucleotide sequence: TGTGCCAGCAGCTCCCATGGATGGGGGCTCAATCAGCCCCAGCATTTT. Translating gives CASSSHGWGLNQPQHF.

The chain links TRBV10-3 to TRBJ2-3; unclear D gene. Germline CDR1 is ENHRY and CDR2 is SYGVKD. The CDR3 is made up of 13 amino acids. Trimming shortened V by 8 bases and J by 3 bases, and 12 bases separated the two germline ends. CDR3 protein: CAIASGGTDTQYF. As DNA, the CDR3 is TGTGCCATCGCTTCGGGTGGAACAGATACGCAGTATTTT.

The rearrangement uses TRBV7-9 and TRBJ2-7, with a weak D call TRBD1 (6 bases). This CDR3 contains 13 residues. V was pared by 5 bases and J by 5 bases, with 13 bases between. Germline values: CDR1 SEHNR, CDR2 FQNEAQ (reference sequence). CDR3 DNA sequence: TGTGCCAGCAGCACGTGGACAGCTGACGAGCAGTACTTC. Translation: CASSTWTADEQYF. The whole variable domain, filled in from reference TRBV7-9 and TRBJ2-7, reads DTGVSQNPRHKITKRGQNVTFRCDPISEHNRLYWYRQTLGQGPEFLTYFQNEAQLEKSRLLSDRFSAERPKGSFSTLEIQRTEQGDSAMYLCASSTWTADEQYFGPGTRLTVT.

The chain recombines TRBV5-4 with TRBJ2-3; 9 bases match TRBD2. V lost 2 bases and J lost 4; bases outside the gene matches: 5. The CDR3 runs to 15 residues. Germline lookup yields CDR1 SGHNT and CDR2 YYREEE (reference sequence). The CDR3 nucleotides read TGTGCCAGCAGCTTTGGCGGGGGGGTTCCAGATACGCAGTATTTT. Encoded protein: CASSFGGGVPDTQYF.

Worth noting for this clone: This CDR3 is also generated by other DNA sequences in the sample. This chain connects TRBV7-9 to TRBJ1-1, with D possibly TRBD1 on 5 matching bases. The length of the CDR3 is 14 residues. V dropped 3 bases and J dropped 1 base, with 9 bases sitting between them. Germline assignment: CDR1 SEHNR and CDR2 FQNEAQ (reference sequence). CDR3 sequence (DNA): TGTGCCAGCAGCTTGAGCCAGGGGAACACTGAAGCTTTCTTT. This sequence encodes CASSLSQGNTEAFF.

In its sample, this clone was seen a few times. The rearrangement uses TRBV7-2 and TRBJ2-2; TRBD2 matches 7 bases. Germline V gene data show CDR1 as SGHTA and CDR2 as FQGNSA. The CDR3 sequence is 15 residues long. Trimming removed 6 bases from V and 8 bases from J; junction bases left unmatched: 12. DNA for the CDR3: TGTGCCAGCAGTACCTTGGAGCGGGGTAGAGGGGAGCTGTTTTTT. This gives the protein CASSTLERGRGELFF.